This T cell receptor beta chain was retrieved from a study of blood T cell repertoires in COVID-19 (TCRdb year 2020). Context from the whole study: Collaborator samples came from the United States, Italy and Spain and covered acute and convalescent phases of COVID-19. The repertoires were released in a freely available public database intended as a resource for research on the immune response to SARS-CoV-2. HLA class I and class II types, where available, came from metadata supplied by the sample provider rather than from assay-based typing. Samples were obtained from the ongoing ImmuneRACE study (first 160 participants) and from over 1,000 subjects provided by 6 global collaborators. The dataset comprised deeply sampled blood TCRbeta repertoires from subjects exposed to, actively infected with, or recovered from COVID-19. The material from the prospective study consisted of cDNA or gDNA derived from T cells, B-cell-depleted T cells, or PBMCs. Sample metadata almost always included a de-identified subject ID, COVID-19 status, age in years and sex.

The research as a whole found: Clinical and demographic metadata were provided uncurated, with the amount varying by source and participant.

In Seattle, one collaborating source enrolled patients while the infection was active and tracked those patients longitudinally over the course of disease. Collaborating institutions collected whole blood in K2EDTA tubes following their own protocols. For TCRbeta analysis, collaborator samples were shipped as frozen whole blood, as isolated PBMCs, or as DNA extracted from either sample type. TCRbeta CDR3 regions were amplified from genomic DNA using the immunoSEQ Assay, a bias-controlled multiplex PCR. Regarding the original processing steps: Nucleated cell counts per sample were estimated from amplification of reference gene primers within the assay. To quantify the absolute abundance of each unique TCRbeta CDR3 rearrangement, sequence reads were collapsed and filtered. For each sample, productive Simpson clonality was calculated as the square root of Simpson's diversity index over productive rearrangements. What TCRdb holds here is the immuneACCESS table cut down to in-frame rearrangements. Part of the clones is not present; checked against another copy, under half of the missing clones reflect an unresolved V gene, and the others are unexplained. The DNA was the basis for D and trimming; V, J and clone size are from that table. Counted in this sample were about 260,000 clones; roughly 88% of them appeared once. About 9.4% of the sample is taken by the ten largest.

With respect to this clone: This receptor's antigen is unknown. One base away there is no much larger clone; base qualities are not given.

There are 12 amino acids in the CDR3, from cysteine to phenylalanine inclusive. This entry keeps only the CDR3 DNA: 36 bases, framed from base 1. The V end loses 6 bases and the J end loses 4 bases, and a stretch of 10 bases separates them. According to the germline V gene, CDR1 reads MDHEN and CDR2 reads SYDVKM. This TCR derives from a woman in her seventies with COVID-19, enrolled during active disease. Recombination joined TRBV28 with TRBJ2-7; the D gene is perhaps TRBD2, from 5 matching bases. Sequencing used peripheral blood. In nucleotides, the sequence is TGTGCCAGCAGCCAAAGGGAGTACGAGCAGTACTTC. Its protein reads: CASSQREYEQYF.